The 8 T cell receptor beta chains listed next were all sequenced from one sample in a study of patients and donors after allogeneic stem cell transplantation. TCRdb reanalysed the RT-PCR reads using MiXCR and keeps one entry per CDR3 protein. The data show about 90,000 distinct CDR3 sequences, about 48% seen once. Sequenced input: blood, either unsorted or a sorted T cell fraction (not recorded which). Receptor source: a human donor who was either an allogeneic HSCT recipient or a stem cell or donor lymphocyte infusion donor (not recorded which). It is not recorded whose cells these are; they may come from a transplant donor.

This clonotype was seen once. CDR3 bases: TGCAGTGCCGCACGAATTAGCGGGAGCCCATTCCACGAGCAGTACTTC. This sequence encodes CSAARISGSPFHEQYF. The chain uses TRBV20-1 and TRBJ2-7, with TRBD2 matching 9 bases. V gave up 6 bases and J gave up 5 bases; unmatched junction bases: 17. The CDR3 runs to 16 residues. Germline V gene lookup returns CDR1 DFQATT and CDR2 SNEGSKA (reference sequence).

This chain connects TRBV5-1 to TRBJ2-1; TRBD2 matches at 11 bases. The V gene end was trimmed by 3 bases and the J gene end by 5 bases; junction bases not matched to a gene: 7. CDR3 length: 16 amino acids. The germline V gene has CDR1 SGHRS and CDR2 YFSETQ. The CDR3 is CASSSVAGGANNEQFF. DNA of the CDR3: TGCGCCAGCAGCTCTGTAGCGGGAGGGGCGAACAATGAGCAGTTCTTC.

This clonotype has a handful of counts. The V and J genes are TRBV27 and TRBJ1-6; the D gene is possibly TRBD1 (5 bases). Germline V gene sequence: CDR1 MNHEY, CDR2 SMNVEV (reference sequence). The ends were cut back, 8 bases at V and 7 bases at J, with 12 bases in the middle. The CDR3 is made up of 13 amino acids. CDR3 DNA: TGTGCCAGCTGGGGGGGGTGGAATTCACCCCTCCACTTT. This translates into CASWGGWNSPLHF.

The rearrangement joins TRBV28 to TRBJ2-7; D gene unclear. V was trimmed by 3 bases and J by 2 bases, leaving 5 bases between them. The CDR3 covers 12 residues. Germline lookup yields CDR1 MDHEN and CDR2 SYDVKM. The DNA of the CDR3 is TGTGCCAGCAGTTTTGACCCCTACGAGCAGTACTTC. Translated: CASSFDPYEQYF. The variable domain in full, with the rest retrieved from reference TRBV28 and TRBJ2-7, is DVKVTQSSRYLVKRTGEKVFLECVQDMDHENMFWYRQDPGLGLRLIYFSYDVKMKEKGDIPEGYSVSREKKERFSLILESASTNQTSMYLCASSFDPYEQYFGPGTRLTVT.

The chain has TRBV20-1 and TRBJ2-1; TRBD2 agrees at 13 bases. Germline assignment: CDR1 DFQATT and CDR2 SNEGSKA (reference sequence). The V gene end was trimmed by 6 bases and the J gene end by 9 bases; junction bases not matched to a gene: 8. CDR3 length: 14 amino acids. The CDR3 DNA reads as TGCAGTGCAGACGGACTAGCGGGAGACGGTGAGCAGTTCTTC. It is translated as CSADGLAGDGEQFF.

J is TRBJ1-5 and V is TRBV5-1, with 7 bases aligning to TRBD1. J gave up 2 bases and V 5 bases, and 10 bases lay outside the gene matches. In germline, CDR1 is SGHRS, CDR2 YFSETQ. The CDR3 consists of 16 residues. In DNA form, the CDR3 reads TGCGCCAGCAGAATTGGGACAGATCCACGCAATCAGCCCCAGCATTTT. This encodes CASRIGTDPRNQPQHF.

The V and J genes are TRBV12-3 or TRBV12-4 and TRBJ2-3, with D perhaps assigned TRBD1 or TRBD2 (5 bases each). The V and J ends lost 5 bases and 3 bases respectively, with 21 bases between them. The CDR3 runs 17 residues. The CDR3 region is CASSVKGLASPTDTQYF. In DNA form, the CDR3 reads TGTGCCAGCAGTGTCAAGGGGCTAGCCTCTCCTACAGATACGCAGTATTTT.

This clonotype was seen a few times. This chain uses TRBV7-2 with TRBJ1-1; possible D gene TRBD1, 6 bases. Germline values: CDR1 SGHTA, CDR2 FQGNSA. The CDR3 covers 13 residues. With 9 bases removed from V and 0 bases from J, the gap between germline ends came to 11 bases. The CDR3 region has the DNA TGTGCCAGTACAGGACAGATGAACACTGAAGCTTTCTTT. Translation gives CASTGQMNTEAFF.